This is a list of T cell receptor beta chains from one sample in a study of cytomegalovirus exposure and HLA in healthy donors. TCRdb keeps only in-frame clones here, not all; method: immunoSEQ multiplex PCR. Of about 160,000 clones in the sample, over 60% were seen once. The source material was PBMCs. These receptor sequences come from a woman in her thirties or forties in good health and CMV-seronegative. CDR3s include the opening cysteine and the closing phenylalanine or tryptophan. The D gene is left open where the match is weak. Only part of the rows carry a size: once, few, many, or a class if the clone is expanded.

CDR3aa: CASSLKRTGGKTQYF
CDR3nt: TGTGCCAGCAGCTTGAAGCGGACAGGGGGGAAGACCCAGTACTTC
v_gene: TRBV5-6
d_gene: TRBD1
abundance: -
j_gene: TRBJ2-5

CDR3aa: CASSVSGASGNTIYF
CDR3nt: TGTGCCAGCAGCGTATCTGGGGCATCTGGAAACACCATATATTTT
v_gene: TRBV9
d_gene: -
abundance: -
j_gene: TRBJ1-3

CDR3aa: CASSVQRGTTDTQYF
CDR3nt: TGTGCCAGCAGCGTACAGCGGGGGACGACAGATACGCAGTATTTT
v_gene: TRBV9
d_gene: TRBD2
abundance: -
j_gene: TRBJ2-3

CDR3aa: CSVDWGEETQYF
CDR3nt: TGCAGCGTTGATTGGGGAGAAGAGACCCAGTACTTC
v_gene: TRBV29-1
d_gene: -
abundance: -
j_gene: TRBJ2-5

CDR3aa: CASSGRGGGTDTQYF
CDR3nt: TGTGCCAGCAGTGGACGAGGGGGGGGGACAGATACGCAGTATTTT
v_gene: TRBV2
d_gene: -
abundance: -
j_gene: TRBJ2-3

CDR3aa: CASSQDHIGTGKSDTQYF
CDR3nt: TGCGCCAGCAGCCAAGATCACATCGGGACAGGGAAGTCAGATACGCAGTATTTT
v_gene: TRBV4-1
d_gene: TRBD1
abundance: few
j_gene: TRBJ2-3

CDR3aa: CASSLAFIWGGYTF
CDR3nt: TGTGCCAGCAGCTTGGCCTTTATATGGGGCGGCTACACCTTC
v_gene: TRBV5-8
d_gene: -
abundance: few
j_gene: TRBJ1-2

CDR3aa: CASSSRDRGTGELFF
CDR3nt: TGTGCCAGTAGTTCCCGGGACAGGGGAACCGGGGAGCTGTTTTTT
v_gene: TRBV19
d_gene: TRBD1
abundance: -
j_gene: TRBJ2-2

CDR3aa: CASSAEPHGTSGEEQFF
CDR3nt: TGTGCCAGCAGCGCCGAGCCCCACGGGACTAGCGGGGAAGAGCAGTTCTTC
v_gene: TRBV9
d_gene: TRBD2
abundance: -
j_gene: TRBJ2-1

CDR3aa: CASSLASRANEKLFF
CDR3nt: TGTGCCAGCAGCTTGGCGTCTCGAGCTAATGAAAAACTGTTTTTT
v_gene: TRBV5-6
d_gene: -
abundance: -
j_gene: TRBJ1-4

CDR3aa: CASNLDRGLYGYTF
CDR3nt: TGTGCCAGCAATCTGGACAGGGGGCTCTATGGCTACACCTTC
v_gene: TRBV6-6
d_gene: TRBD1
abundance: -
j_gene: TRBJ1-2

CDR3aa: CASSWSRASEAFF
CDR3nt: TGTGCCAGCAGTTGGTCGAGGGCTTCTGAAGCTTTCTTT
v_gene: TRBV6-5
d_gene: -
abundance: -
j_gene: TRBJ1-1

CDR3aa: CAYARQGYGYTF
CDR3nt: TGTGCCTATGCGCGGCAGGGGTATGGCTACACCTTC
v_gene: TRBV28
d_gene: -
abundance: -
j_gene: TRBJ1-2

CDR3aa: CARSSNSQGRPRRSPLHF
CDR3nt: TGTGCCAGAAGCTCGAATAGCCAGGGGCGCCCAAGGAGATCACCCCTCCACTTT
v_gene: TRBV5-3
d_gene: -
abundance: -
j_gene: TRBJ1-6

CDR3aa: CASREPRDSSYEQYF
CDR3nt: TGTGCCAGCAGGGAACCGAGGGACTCCTCCTACGAGCAGTACTTC
v_gene: TRBV6-6
d_gene: -
abundance: -
j_gene: TRBJ2-7

CDR3aa: CASASRGNTEAFF
CDR3nt: TGTGCCAGCGCCTCCAGGGGTAACACTGAAGCTTTCTTT
v_gene: TRBV14
d_gene: -
abundance: few
j_gene: TRBJ1-1

CDR3aa: CASSQDSWYNEQFF
CDR3nt: TGTGCCAGCAGCCAAGATAGTTGGTACAATGAGCAGTTCTTC
v_gene: TRBV14
d_gene: -
abundance: -
j_gene: TRBJ2-1

CDR3aa: CASSRGLAGLQETQYF
CDR3nt: TGTGCCAGCAGTCGCGGACTAGCGGGACTCCAAGAGACCCAGTACTTC
v_gene: TRBV5-4
d_gene: TRBD2
abundance: once
j_gene: TRBJ2-5

CDR3aa: CASSRTGVGEKLFF
CDR3nt: TGTGCCAGCAGCCGCACAGGGGTGGGTGAAAAACTGTTTTTT
v_gene: TRBV11-1
d_gene: TRBD1
abundance: -
j_gene: TRBJ1-4

CDR3aa: CATSRDRGQNPQHF
CDR3nt: TGTGCCACCAGCAGGGACAGGGGGCAGAATCCCCAGCATTTT
v_gene: TRBV15
d_gene: TRBD1
abundance: -
j_gene: TRBJ1-5

CDR3aa: CASSLDRVAYGYTF
CDR3nt: TGTGCCAGCAGTTTAGACAGGGTGGCCTATGGCTACACCTTC
v_gene: TRBV28
d_gene: TRBD1
abundance: -
j_gene: TRBJ1-2

CDR3aa: CASSIFGTGYNEQFF
CDR3nt: TGTGCCAGTAGTATTTTCGGGACAGGGTATAATGAGCAGTTCTTC
v_gene: TRBV19
d_gene: TRBD1
abundance: many
j_gene: TRBJ2-1

CDR3aa: CASSFRDRGNTGELFF
CDR3nt: TGTGCCAGCAGCTTTCGGGACAGGGGAAACACCGGGGAGCTGTTTTTT
v_gene: TRBV5-4
d_gene: TRBD1
abundance: -
j_gene: TRBJ2-2

CDR3aa: CASSQDEGAGNQPQHF
CDR3nt: TGCGCCAGCAGCCAAGACGAGGGGGCAGGCAATCAGCCCCAGCATTTT
v_gene: TRBV4-1
d_gene: TRBD1
abundance: -
j_gene: TRBJ1-5

CDR3aa: CASSLPEQGAHYEQYF
CDR3nt: TGTGCCAGCAGCTTACCGGAACAGGGGGCCCACTACGAGCAGTACTTC
v_gene: TRBV7-9
d_gene: TRBD1
abundance: -
j_gene: TRBJ2-7

CDR3aa: CASSLADLTGDTEAFF
CDR3nt: TGCGCCAGCAGCTTGGCCGACCTGACAGGGGACACTGAAGCTTTCTTT
v_gene: TRBV5-1
d_gene: TRBD1
abundance: -
j_gene: TRBJ1-1

CDR3aa: CASLDRAREAQYF
CDR3nt: TGTGCCAGTCTGGACAGGGCTCGAGAGGCGCAGTATTTT
v_gene: TRBV19
d_gene: TRBD1
abundance: once
j_gene: TRBJ2-3

CDR3aa: CASSQGQGASTDTQYF
CDR3nt: TGCGCCAGCAGCCAAGGTCAGGGGGCTAGCACAGATACGCAGTATTTT
v_gene: TRBV4-1
d_gene: TRBD1
abundance: -
j_gene: TRBJ2-3

CDR3aa: CASRKFATGEQFF
CDR3nt: TGTGCCAGCCGCAAGTTTGCCACGGGTGAGCAGTTCTTC
v_gene: TRBV19
d_gene: -
abundance: few
j_gene: TRBJ2-1

CDR3aa: CASSTENTGELFF
CDR3nt: TGTGCCAGCAGCACAGAGAACACCGGGGAGCTGTTTTTT
v_gene: TRBV6-1
d_gene: -
abundance: -
j_gene: TRBJ2-2

CDR3aa: CASSILSGGAGEQFF
CDR3nt: TGTGCCAGTAGTATTCTTAGCGGGGGGGCCGGTGAGCAGTTCTTC
v_gene: TRBV19
d_gene: TRBD2
abundance: -
j_gene: TRBJ2-1

CDR3aa: CASSWHKGGRDTQYF
CDR3nt: TGTGCCAGCAGCTGGCATAAAGGGGGCCGAGATACGCAGTATTTT
v_gene: TRBV5-8
d_gene: TRBD1
abundance: -
j_gene: TRBJ2-3

CDR3aa: CASSPQRGTDYEQYF
CDR3nt: TGTGCCAGCTCACCTCAGAGGGGGACAGACTACGAGCAGTACTTC
v_gene: TRBV18
d_gene: TRBD1
abundance: -
j_gene: TRBJ2-7

CDR3aa: CASSPRGTYEKLFF
CDR3nt: TGTGCCAGCAGCCCTCGGGGAACTTATGAAAAACTGTTTTTT
v_gene: TRBV6-6
d_gene: -
abundance: -
j_gene: TRBJ1-4

CDR3aa: CASSISRTAFLGARNQPQHF
CDR3nt: TGTGCCAGCAGCATATCACGGACAGCCTTCCTGGGCGCGCGCAATCAGCCCCAGCATTTT
v_gene: TRBV7-6
d_gene: -
abundance: -
j_gene: TRBJ1-5

CDR3aa: CASARDRGHEQYF
CDR3nt: TGTGCCAGCGCCCGGGACAGGGGTCACGAGCAGTACTTC
v_gene: TRBV6-5
d_gene: TRBD1
abundance: -
j_gene: TRBJ2-7

CDR3aa: CASSKVGRIREDEQYF
CDR3nt: TGTGCCAGCAGCAAAGTGGGACGGATTCGGGAGGACGAGCAGTACTTC
v_gene: TRBV21-1
d_gene: -
abundance: -
j_gene: TRBJ2-7

CDR3aa: CASSPGQTFYGYTF
CDR3nt: TGTGCCAGCTCCCCGGGACAGACTTTCTATGGCTACACCTTC
v_gene: TRBV18
d_gene: TRBD1
abundance: few
j_gene: TRBJ1-2

CDR3aa: CASSLYRGLGGELFF
CDR3nt: TGTGCCAGCAGTTTGTACAGGGGGCTTGGCGGGGAGCTGTTTTTT
v_gene: TRBV28
d_gene: TRBD1
abundance: -
j_gene: TRBJ2-2

CDR3aa: CASSSNPGGYEQYF
CDR3nt: TGCGCCAGCAGCTCAAATCCGGGAGGTTACGAGCAGTACTTC
v_gene: TRBV5-1
d_gene: TRBD2
abundance: -
j_gene: TRBJ2-7